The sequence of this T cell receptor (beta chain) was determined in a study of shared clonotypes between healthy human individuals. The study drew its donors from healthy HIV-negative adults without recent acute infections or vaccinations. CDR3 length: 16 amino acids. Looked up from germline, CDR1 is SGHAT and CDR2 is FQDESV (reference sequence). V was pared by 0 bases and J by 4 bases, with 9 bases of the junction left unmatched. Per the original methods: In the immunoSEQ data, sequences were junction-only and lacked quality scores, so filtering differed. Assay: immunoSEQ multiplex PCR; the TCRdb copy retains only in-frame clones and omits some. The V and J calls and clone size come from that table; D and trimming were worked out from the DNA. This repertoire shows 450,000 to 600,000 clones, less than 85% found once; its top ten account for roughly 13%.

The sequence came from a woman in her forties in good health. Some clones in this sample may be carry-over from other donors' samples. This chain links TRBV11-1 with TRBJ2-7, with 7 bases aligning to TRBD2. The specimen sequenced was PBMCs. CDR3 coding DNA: TGTGCCAGCAGCTTAGCGGGAGGGCCCACTAGATACGAGCAGTACTTC. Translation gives CASSLAGGPTRYEQYF.